Listed below are T cell receptor beta chains from one sample, sequenced in a study of early T cells in non-severe SARS-CoV-2 infection. TCRdb re-analysed the 5' RACE reads in MiXCR, keeping a single row per CDR3 protein. Among tens of thousands of distinct CDR3 sequences, more than 13% were seen once, and the ten largest hold approximately 3.3%. Sequencing was done on a sample of whole blood. All receptors come from an adult who was a healthcare worker with PCR-confirmed SARS-CoV-2 infection or an uninfected control (not recorded which). CDR3s include the opening cysteine and the closing phenylalanine or tryptophan. D genes are given only for firm matches. Size values are once, few and many counts, or a class for expanded clones, and some rows have none.

>.|TRBV11-2|16|TRBD2|TRBJ2-3
CASSRGTSGRLDTQYF
TGTGCCAGCAGCCGTGGGACTAGCGGGAGATTAGATACGCAGTATTTT
>few|TRBV14|15|TRBD2|TRBJ2-1
CASSQDPPGGVEQFF
TGTGCCAGCAGCCAAGACCCCCCGGGGGGAGTAGAGCAGTTCTTC
>many|TRBV29-1|16|.|TRBJ2-1
CSVENARRGSYNEQFF
TGCAGCGTTGAAAACGCCAGGCGGGGCTCCTACAATGAGCAGTTCTTC
>few|TRBV7-7|15|TRBD2|TRBJ2-5
CASSLALGSGGTQYF
TGTGCTAGCAGCTTAGCGCTGGGTAGCGGGGGGACCCAGTACTTC
>many|TRBV7-6|13|.|TRBJ2-3
CASSQVRADTQYF
TGTGCCAGCAGCCAAGTCCGGGCAGATACGCAGTATTTT
>.|TRBV7-6|14|.|TRBJ2-7
CASSFNYDNREQYF
TGTGCCAGCAGCTTCAACTATGACAATCGCGAGCAGTACTTC
>few|TRBV19|15|.|TRBJ1-2
CASSILHNDINGYTF
TGTGCCAGTAGTATACTTCACAACGACATAAATGGCTACACCTTC
>.|TRBV18|16|TRBD2|TRBJ2-1
CASSPEDQAGMGEQFF
TGTGCCAGCTCACCAGAGGATCAAGCGGGAATGGGTGAGCAGTTCTTC
>.|TRBV9|13|.|TRBJ2-7
CASSVGGFSEQYF
TGTGCCAGCAGCGTAGGGGGGTTTTCCGAGCAGTACTTC
>many|TRBV7-3|17|TRBD2|TRBJ2-1
CASSLHPSGKFGNEQFF
TGTGCCAGCAGCTTACACCCTAGCGGGAAGTTCGGCAATGAGCAGTTCTTC
>few|TRBV18|14|.|TRBJ2-5
CASSPELGEETQYF
TGTGCCAGCTCACCGGAACTGGGGGAAGAGACCCAGTACTTC
>many|TRBV2|14|.|TRBJ2-4
CASSERQGTNIQYF
TGTGCCAGCAGTGAGCGTCAGGGTACGAACATTCAGTACTTC
>.|TRBV20-1|14|TRBD2|TRBJ2-1
CSALGTSGYNEQFF
TGCAGTGCTCTTGGGACTAGTGGCTACAATGAGCAGTTCTTC
>many|TRBV11-2|13|.|TRBJ2-7
CASTLPHLGEQYF
TGTGCCAGCACCCTCCCCCACTTGGGCGAGCAGTACTTC
>few|TRBV6-5|15|.|TRBJ2-1
CASSYPDSAYNEQFF
TGTGCCAGCAGTTACCCGGACAGTGCCTACAATGAGCAGTTCTTC
>few|TRBV2|13|.|TRBJ2-2
CASSGRYRGELFF
TGTGCCAGCAGCGGTAGATATCGCGGGGAGCTGTTTTTT
>.|TRBV6-2/TRBV6-3|16|.|TRBJ2-2
CASSRNLRLNTGELFF
TGTGCCAGCAGTCGTAATCTTAGACTGAACACCGGGGAGCTGTTTTTT
>few|TRBV11-3|14|.|TRBJ1-1
CASSLESFNTEAFF
TGTGCCAGCAGCTTAGAGTCGTTCAACACTGAAGCTTTCTTT
>few|TRBV2|14|.|TRBJ1-6
CASSGPSPNSPLHF
TGTGCCAGCAGTGGCCCGTCCCCCAATTCACCCCTCCACTTT
>.|TRBV2|12|TRBD1|TRBJ2-7
CASKDRVYEQYF
TGTGCCAGCAAGGACAGGGTCTACGAGCAGTACTTC
>.|TRBV11-3|16|.|TRBJ1-4
CASSSHRLATNGKLFF
TGTGCCAGCAGCTCCCATCGCCTCGCAACTAATGGAAAACTGTTTTTT
>.|TRBV5-4|16|.|TRBJ1-1
CASSYSGFISDTEAFF
TGTGCCAGCAGCTATTCAGGGTTTATCTCGGACACTGAAGCTTTCTTT
>many|TRBV28|15|TRBD2|TRBJ2-7
CASSLSLAGNDEQYF
TGTGCCAGCAGTTTATCCCTAGCGGGTAACGACGAGCAGTACTTC
>.|TRBV7-2|15|.|TRBJ1-5
CASSLEVQAGQPQHF
TGTGCCAGCAGCTTAGAAGTACAGGCGGGTCAGCCCCAGCATTTT
>.|TRBV9|16|.|TRBJ1-4
CASSVGTDATNEKLFF
TGTGCCAGCAGCGTAGGGACAGATGCAACTAATGAAAAACTGTTTTTT
>few|TRBV6-6|14|.|TRBJ1-5
CASSYSNDNQPQHF
TGTGCCAGCAGTTACTCGAACGACAATCAGCCCCAGCATTTT
>many|TRBV11-1|16|TRBD2|TRBJ2-3
CASSPGTSGVTDTQYF
TGTGCCAGCAGCCCTGGGACTAGCGGGGTCACAGATACGCAGTATTTT
>.|TRBV7-3|14|TRBD1|TRBJ2-7
CASSLTGTGREQYF
TGTGCCAGCAGCTTAACCGGGACAGGGCGAGAGCAGTACTTC
>few|TRBV7-9|15|TRBD2|TRBJ2-1
CASSSPRRERDEQFF
TGTGCCAGCAGCTCTCCGAGGCGGGAGCGGGATGAGCAGTTCTTC
>.|TRBV29-1|13|.|TRBJ2-3
CSVVRANTDTQYF
TGCAGCGTTGTCAGGGCTAACACAGATACGCAGTATTTT
>.|TRBV7-6|14|.|TRBJ2-3
CASSLAGSADTQYF
TGTGCCAGCAGCTTAGCCGGGAGCGCAGATACGCAGTATTTT
>many|TRBV30|15|.|TRBJ2-7
CAWTPKGQGAHEQYF
TGTGCCTGGACCCCCAAGGGGCAGGGTGCCCACGAGCAGTACTTC
>few|TRBV7-3|14|.|TRBJ1-6
CASSLTQGGAPLHF
TGTGCCAGCAGCTTAACGCAGGGAGGGGCACCCCTCCACTTT
>.|TRBV5-1|16|.|TRBJ1-1
CASSLGTLFMNTEAFF
TGCGCCAGCAGCTTGGGGACACTTTTCATGAACACTGAAGCTTTCTTT
>many|TRBV7-9|12|.|TRBJ2-5
CASSPEGETQYF
TGTGCCAGCAGCCCCGAGGGGGAGACCCAGTACTTC
>many|TRBV12-3/TRBV12-4|14|TRBD1|TRBJ2-5
CASRTTGVQETQYF
TGTGCCAGCAGAACGACAGGGGTCCAAGAGACCCAGTACTTC
>few|TRBV6-6|12|.|TRBJ2-7
CASSYSRENGYF
TGTGCCAGCAGTTACTCGCGTGAGAATGGGTACTTC